These 31 T cell receptor beta chains came from one sample sequenced in a study of OX40 agonist ivuxolimab in advanced cancers. The table came from immunoSEQ multiplex PCR; TCRdb's copy has only in-frame clones and leaves some out. The sample lists approximately 43,000 clones, roughly 80% occurring once. The specimen was CD4+ or CD8+ T cells sorted from blood, collected in a trial of the OX40 agonist ivuxolimab. These TCRs come from an adult with an advanced solid tumor such as melanoma, head and neck, liver or kidney cancer.

The genes are TRBV28 and TRBJ1-4, with no clear D. Germline V CDR1 and CDR2: MDHEN, SYDVKM. This CDR3 has 13 amino acids. The V end was cut by 7 bases, the J end by 4 bases, with 10 bases between. The CDR3 here is CASKGAINEKLFF. CDR3 DNA sequence: TGTGCCAGCAAAGGAGCGATTAATGAAAAACTGTTTTTT. The full variable domain, in which reference TRBV28 and TRBJ1-4 provide the parts outside the CDR3, is DVKVTQSSRYLVKRTGEKVFLECVQDMDHENMFWYRQDPGLGLRLIYFSYDVKMKEKGDIPEGYSVSREKKERFSLILESASTNQTSMYLCASKGAINEKLFFGSGTQLSVL.

In its sample, this clone was seen a few times. J is TRBJ1-5 and V is TRBV2; TRBD1 matches 7 bases. V dropped 8 bases and J dropped 11; count of bases not matched to a gene: 12. This CDR3 has 13 residues. The germline V gene has CDR1 SNHLY and CDR2 FYNNEI. CDR3 coding DNA: TGTGCCAGCGTGGGACAGCCCATGGTCACCCAGCATTTT. Translating it yields CASVGQPMVTQHF.

The DNA of the CDR3 is TGTGCCAGCAGGTCCGGCACAGATACGCAGTATTTT. Translated: CASRSGTDTQYF. The chain has TRBV6-5 and TRBJ2-3; D uncertain. Germline V gene sequence: CDR1 MNHEY, CDR2 SVGAGI. Trimming left V 6 bases short and J 1 base short, with 5 bases between. This CDR3 comprises 12 residues.

This clone was detected a few times. The rearrangement joins TRBV27 to TRBJ2-2; tentative D call: TRBD2 (5 bases). The CDR3 has 16 amino acids. Germline V gene sequence: CDR1 MNHEY, CDR2 SMNVEV (reference sequence). With 7 bases removed from V and 8 bases from J, the gap between germline ends came to 23 bases. CDR3 amino acids: CASNPTRATGSGELFF. The CDR3 DNA sequence: TGTGCCAGCAATCCCACTAGGGCCACGGGCTCGGGGGAGCTGTTTTTT.

The rearrangement links TRBV19 to TRBJ2-1; 7 bases map to TRBD2. The CDR3 is made up of 12 amino acids. CDR1 and CDR2 (germline): LNHDA, SQIVND (reference sequence). J lost 11 bases, V lost 3 bases, and 4 bases had no gene match. The CDR3 loop reads CASSIRREKQFF. The CDR3 nucleotides read TGTGCCAGTAGTATTCGGCGGGAGAAGCAGTTCTTC.

The chain couples TRBV7-9 to TRBJ2-1, with 12 bases identical to TRBD2. The V and J ends lost 5 bases and 6 bases, in that order; junction bases with no gene match: 8. The CDR3 length is 16 residues. Per the germline V gene, CDR1 is SEHNR and CDR2 is FQNEAQ (reference sequence). CDR3 in DNA: TGTGCCAGCAGCGCTAGAGAACTAGCGGGAGGCAATGAGCAGTTCTTC. It is translated as CASSARELAGGNEQFF.

This rearrangement joins TRBV28 to TRBJ2-1, with 12 bases aligning to TRBD2. This CDR3 contains 13 residues. Germline values: CDR1 MDHEN, CDR2 SYDVKM. The J segment lost 7 bases and the V segment lost 5 bases, leaving 0 bases of the junction unmatched. Here the CDR3 reads CASSTSGRNEQFF. Here the CDR3 DNA reads TGTGCCAGCAGTACTAGCGGGAGGAATGAGCAGTTCTTC.

The chain couples TRBV5-8 to TRBJ2-3; D unresolved. Per germline, CDR1 SGHTS and CDR2 YDEGEE. Trimming took 1 base from V and 0 from J, leaving 6 bases between them. CDR3 size: 14 residues. The CDR3 loop is CASSLHRSTDTQYF. CDR3 DNA sequence: TGTGCCAGCAGCTTGCACAGAAGCACAGATACGCAGTATTTT.

The chain links TRBV5-1 to TRBJ2-5; D is tentatively TRBD1 or TRBD2 (5 bases each). Germline assignment: CDR1 SGHRS and CDR2 YFSETQ. The ends were cut back, 4 bases at V and 2 bases at J, with 15 bases in the middle. The CDR3 extends over 15 amino acids. The CDR3 protein is CASSPEGRVQETQYF. CDR3 in DNA: TGCGCCAGCAGCCCTGAGGGGCGCGTACAAGAGACCCAGTACTTC.

The chain uses TRBV11-2 and TRBJ1-1, with D perhaps TRBD1 (5 bases). Germline values: CDR1 SGHAT, CDR2 FQNNGV. The CDR3 sequence is 14 residues long. V lost 5 bases, J lost 0 bases, and 10 bases lay in between. Here the CDR3 DNA reads TGTGCCAGCAGCCGCAGGGAGGTGAACACTGAAGCTTTCTTT. It encodes CASSRREVNTEAFF.

The V call is TRBV12-5, the J call TRBJ2-1; 7 bases map to TRBD2. The CDR3 sequence is 18 residues long. The J segment lost 1 base and the V segment lost 2 bases, leaving 11 bases of the junction unmatched. Germline V gene sequence: CDR1 LGHNT, CDR2 FRNRAP. CDR3 in DNA: TGTGCTAGTGGTTTGAGGCCCTATAGCGGGCCTTCCTACAATGAGCAGTTCTTC. Translation: CASGLRPYSGPSYNEQFF.

There are a few counts of this clone. The chain uses TRBV6-1 and TRBJ1-5; D not certain. V shed 2 bases and J shed 1 base, with 15 bases lying between them. Per the germline V gene, CDR1 is MNHNS and CDR2 is SASEGT. The CDR3 totals 17 residues. CDR3 bases: TGTGCCAGCAGTGAAAGGGTAAGGACGGGAAGCAATCAGCCCCAGCATTTT. Translated: CASSERVRTGSNQPQHF.

V usage is TRBV7-6 and J usage is TRBJ2-3, with 8 bases lining up with TRBD2. The trim removed 3 bases at V and 5 bases at J, leaving 10 bases unmatched. The V gene's germline CDR1 is SGHVS and CDR2 FNYEAQ. CDR3 length: 16 residues. The CDR3 region has the DNA TGTGCCAGCAGCTTCCGGGAGGGCCTGTTAGGAGATACGCAGTATTTT. Translated, it gives CASSFREGLLGDTQYF.

The V and J genes are TRBV19 and TRBJ1-4; 7 nucleotides match TRBD1. The V and J ends lost 8 bases and 8 bases, in that order; junction bases with no gene match: 5. The CDR3 extends over 12 amino acids. Germline V CDR1 and CDR2: LNHDA, SQIVND (reference sequence). CDR3: CASDRVGEKLFF. The CDR3, as DNA: TGTGCCAGTGACAGGGTAGGGGAAAAACTGTTTTTT. The variable domain in full, completed from reference TRBV19 and TRBJ1-4, reads DGGITQSPKYLFRKEGQNVTLSCEQNLNHDAMYWYRQDPGQGLRLIYYSQIVNDFQKGDIAEGYSVSREKKESFPLTVTSAQKNPTAFYLCASDRVGEKLFFGSGTQLSVL.

CDR3 sequence (DNA): TGTGCCAGCAGCTACTTTGCTCAGGGTGGTGGCTACACCTTC. It translates to CASSYFAQGGGYTF. This chain connects TRBV11-2 to TRBJ1-2; weak D call: TRBD1 (5 bases). CDR1 is SGHAT and CDR2 is FQNNGV in the germline V gene. The CDR3 has 14 residues. Trimming pared 4 bases from V and 7 bases from J, leaving 16 bases between. Drawing the rest from reference TRBV11-2 and TRBJ1-2, the complete variable domain is EAGVAQSPRYKIIEKRQSVAFWCNPISGHATLYWYQQILGQGPKLLIQFQNNGVVDDSQLPKDRFSAERLKGVDSTLKIQPAKLEDSAVYLCASSYFAQGGGYTFGSGTRLTVV.

This clone was seen more than once but under ten times. The V gene is TRBV20-1, the J gene TRBJ1-1; D is unclear. V shed 6 bases and J shed 0 bases, with 5 bases lying between them. Per the germline V gene, CDR1 is DFQATT and CDR2 is SNEGSKA (reference sequence). The CDR3 is 11 amino acids. This chain's CDR3 is CSAHMNTEAFF. The CDR3 nucleotides are TGCAGTGCCCACATGAACACTGAAGCTTTCTTT.

This clone has only a few counts. The V and J genes are TRBV5-4 and TRBJ2-1; the D gene is possibly TRBD2 (6 bases). Germline CDR1 SGHNT, CDR2 YYREEE (reference sequence). Trimming stripped 0 bases from V and 9 bases from J, with 19 bases between. CDR3 length: 16 residues. CDR3 loop: CASSLVTGLPNVEQFF. As DNA, the CDR3 is TGTGCCAGCAGCTTGGTGACGGGACTCCCTAACGTTGAGCAGTTCTTC.

This clone was seen once. This chain joins TRBV11-2 and TRBJ2-7, with 9 bases matching TRBD1. The CDR3 extends over 16 amino acids. V lost 5 bases and J lost 7; bases outside the gene matches: 15. Germline V gene sequence: CDR1 SGHAT, CDR2 FQNNGV. The CDR3: CASSARAWDRAGEQYF. CDR3 in DNA: TGTGCCAGCAGCGCCCGAGCGTGGGACAGGGCGGGGGAGCAGTACTTC.

The chain has TRBV2 and TRBJ1-5, with 7 bases matching TRBD1. V shed 7 bases, J shed 4 bases, and the junction held 13 bases outside the gene matches. From germline, CDR1 is SNHLY and CDR2 FYNNEI. The CDR3 is made up of 16 amino acids. This chain's CDR3 is CASTLGQAPKNQPQHF. The CDR3 coding sequence is TGTGCCAGCACCCTAGGACAGGCCCCTAAGAATCAGCCCCAGCATTTT.

This rearrangement joins TRBV10-2 to TRBJ1-3, with D hard to call. Germline values: CDR1 WSHSY, CDR2 SAAADI. V shed 8 bases and J shed 4 bases, with 15 bases lying between them. CDR3 length: 14 residues. The CDR3 bases are TGCGCCAGCGGGCCCCTGATAGGGGGAAACACCATATATTTT. Residues: CASGPLIGGNTIYF.

The V call is TRBV6-1, the J call TRBJ2-7; TRBD1 aligns across 9 bases. Germline values: CDR1 MNHNS, CDR2 SASEGT. The length of the CDR3 is 15 residues. The J segment lost 1 base and the V segment lost 5 bases, leaving 6 bases of the junction unmatched. The CDR3 DNA reads as TGTGCCAGCAGTTTCCTGACAGGGGGTTCCTACGAGCAGTACTTC. It codes for CASSFLTGGSYEQYF.

There are a few counts of this clone. The CDR3 region is CASSYSYQAYEQYF. The CDR3 nucleotides are TGTGCCAGCAGTTACTCGTACCAAGCCTACGAGCAGTACTTC. The chain carries TRBV6-5 and TRBJ2-7, with unresolved D. CDR3 length: 14 residues. V was cut by 0 bases and J by 2 bases, with 8 bases left in between. The germline gives CDR1 MNHEY, CDR2 SVGAGI.

J is TRBJ1-1 and V is TRBV6-6; TRBD1 is a possible D gene (5 bases). This CDR3 is built from 14 residues. The V and J ends lost 2 bases and 5 bases respectively, with 12 bases between them. Germline V gene lookup returns CDR1 MNHNY and CDR2 SVGAGI (reference sequence). The CDR3 spells CASSYEGRGTEAFF. The DNA for the CDR3 is TGTGCCAGCAGTTACGAGGGGAGGGGTACTGAAGCTTTCTTT.

The CDR3 region has the DNA TGTGCCAGCAGTCCCGACAGGTCGGCCAAAAACATTCAGTACTTC. It is translated as CASSPDRSAKNIQYF. This chain uses TRBV27 with TRBJ2-4, with D maybe TRBD1 (6 bases). Per the germline V gene, CDR1 is MNHEY and CDR2 is SMNVEV (reference sequence). V dropped 5 bases and J dropped 1 base, with 12 bases sitting between them. There are 15 residues in the CDR3.

The chain is built from TRBV11-2 and TRBJ1-4; no clear D. CDR3 size: 16 residues. Germline V gives CDR1 SGHAT, CDR2 FQNNGV. The V and J ends lost 4 bases and 2 bases respectively, with 14 bases between them. The CDR3 sequence is CASSYISGYTNEKLFF. The CDR3 nucleotides are TGTGCCAGCAGCTATATCTCAGGTTACACTAATGAAAAACTGTTTTTT.

CDR3 amino acids: CASSPTGHLYEQYF. For the CDR3, the DNA is TGTGCCAGCAGCCCCACGGGACATCTCTACGAGCAGTACTTC. The chain links TRBV7-9 to TRBJ2-7; D is possibly TRBD1 (6 bases). The CDR3 length is 14 residues. Trimming stripped 5 bases from V and 3 bases from J, with 14 bases between. Germline lookup yields CDR1 SEHNR and CDR2 FQNEAQ (reference sequence). The full variable domain, in which reference TRBV7-9 and TRBJ2-7 provide the parts outside the CDR3, is DTGVSQNPRHKITKRGQNVTFRCDPISEHNRLYWYRQTLGQGPEFLTYFQNEAQLEKSRLLSDRFSAERPKGSFSTLEIQRTEQGDSAMYLCASSPTGHLYEQYFGPGTRLTVT.

The genes are TRBV9 and TRBJ2-5, with D perhaps TRBD2 (5 bases). V was shortened by 4 bases and J by 2 bases, with 15 bases between the two germline ends. Germline-derived CDR1 and CDR2 are SGDLS and YYNGEE. The CDR3 runs 15 residues. CDR3 sequence reads: CASSPDVSGQETQYF. The CDR3 DNA sequence: TGTGCCAGCAGCCCGGACGTAAGCGGACAAGAGACCCAGTACTTC. Looking up the rest from reference TRBV9 and TRBJ2-5 gives the full variable domain: DSGVTQTPKHLITATGQRVTLRCSPRSGDLSVYWYQQSLDQGLQFLIQYYNGEERAKGNILERFSAQQFPDLHSELNLSSLELGDSALYFCASSPDVSGQETQYFGPGTRLLVL.

The gene calls are TRBV5-1 and TRBJ2-4; D possibly corresponds to TRBD1 (6 bases). Deletions cut 5 bases from V and 1 base from J, with 13 bases between. CDR3 size: 15 residues. Per the germline V gene, CDR1 is SGHRS and CDR2 is YFSETQ. The CDR3 DNA is TGCGCCAGCAGGAGCGACAGGCGGGCCAAAAACATTCAGTACTTC. This encodes CASRSDRRAKNIQYF.

This chain joins TRBV5-1 and TRBJ1-3; 8 positions match TRBD1. Germline V lookup: CDR1 SGHRS, CDR2 YFSETQ. The CDR3 is 14 residues long. V was clipped by 5 bases and J by 8 bases; unmatched bases: 9. DNA of the CDR3: TGCGCCAGCAGAATGTCAGGGGGCATAGACACCATATATTTT. As protein: CASRMSGGIDTIYF. The full variable domain, in which reference TRBV5-1 and TRBJ1-3 provide the parts outside the CDR3, is KAGVTQTPRYLIKTRGQQVTLSCSPISGHRSVSWYQQTPGQGLQFLFEYFSETQRNKGNFPGRFSGRQFSNSRSEMNVSTLELGDSALYLCASRMSGGIDTIYFGEGSWLTVV.

The chain has TRBV5-1 and TRBJ2-7; D remains unclear. V gave up 4 bases and J gave up 3 bases, with 20 bases separating them. Germline V lookup: CDR1 SGHRS, CDR2 YFSETQ. The CDR3 loop spans 16 amino acids. The CDR3 sequence: CASSRSGGTSRYEQYF. For the CDR3, the DNA is TGCGCCAGCAGCCGTTCTGGCGGCACGTCGCGCTACGAGCAGTACTTC.

V usage is TRBV6-1 and J usage is TRBJ1-1; no definite D call. CDR3 length equals 12 residues. V was shortened by 6 bases and J by 6 bases, with 11 bases between the two germline ends. In germline, CDR1 is MNHNS, CDR2 SASEGT. The CDR3 is CASSRIPSEAFF. The CDR3 bases are TGTGCCAGCAGCAGGATCCCTTCTGAAGCTTTCTTT.